This paragraph covers one T cell receptor beta chain sequence. Its antigen is undetermined. The data originate from a study of post-analysis software for immune sequencing data. Findings of the study overall: About 5 TRBV segments were more frequent in patients than controls; TRBV5-6, TRBV5-1 and TRBV20-1 belonged to this group.

The CDR3 is 18 residues long. Per the germline V gene, CDR1 is DFQATT and CDR2 is SNEGSKA (reference sequence). Unique molecular identifiers were present in the TCR beta cDNA libraries. One entry per CDR3 protein, called by TCRdb with MiXCR from the PCR reads. The repertoire consists of about 430,000 distinct CDR3 sequences, with 39% occurring once and the leading ten covering 7.5% to 8.5%. The sequence came from a girl aged 2-15 years with multiple sclerosis. What was sequenced was blood. V is TRBV20-1 and J is TRBJ2-5, with 7 nucleotides matching TRBD2. The DNA matches TRBJ2-7 better at its end, which makes the J call doubtful. As DNA, the CDR3 is TGCAGTGCTAGAGTGGGGGGATTTGGCGGGAGCGTTTCCTACGAGCAGTACTTC. Translating it yields CSARVGGFGGSVSYEQYF.